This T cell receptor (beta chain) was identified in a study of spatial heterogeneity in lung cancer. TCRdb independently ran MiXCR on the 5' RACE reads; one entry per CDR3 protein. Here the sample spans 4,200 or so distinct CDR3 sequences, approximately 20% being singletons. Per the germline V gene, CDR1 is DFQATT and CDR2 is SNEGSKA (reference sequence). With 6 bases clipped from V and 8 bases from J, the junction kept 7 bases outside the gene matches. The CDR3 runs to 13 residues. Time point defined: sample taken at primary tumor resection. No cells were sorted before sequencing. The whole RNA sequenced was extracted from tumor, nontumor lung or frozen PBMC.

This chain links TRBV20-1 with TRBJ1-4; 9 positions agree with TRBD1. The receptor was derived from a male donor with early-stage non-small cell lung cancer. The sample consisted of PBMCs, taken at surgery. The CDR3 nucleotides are TGCAGTGCGACGGACAGGGGCGACGAAAAACTGTTTTTT. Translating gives CSATDRGDEKLFF.